The clone carrying this T cell receptor beta chain appeared many times. The antigen is unknown. TCRdb reprocessed the 5' RACE reads with MiXCR, giving one entry per CDR3 protein. The repertoire consists of 300,000 to 350,000 distinct CDR3 sequences, with about 9.9% occurring once and the leading ten covering about a tenth. These data belong to a study of CD8 T cells in ankylosing spondylitis. Study-level findings and limits: Several of the motif variants were reported before in synovial fluid and blood from reactive arthritis.

Unmatched junction bases numbered 3, after V lost 2 bases and J lost 2 bases. Germline loops: CDR1 SGHRS, CDR2 YFSETQ. The CDR3 is 16 residues long. This sequence was found in a female donor with ankylosing spondylitis or in good health (not recorded which). This chain links TRBV5-1 with TRBJ2-3; TRBD2 aligns across 12 bases. The specimen was blood, either unsorted or a sorted T cell fraction (not recorded which). The CDR3 here is CASSFGTSGHTDTQYF. CDR3 sequence (DNA): TGCGCCAGCAGCTTTGGGACTAGCGGGCACACAGATACGCAGTATTTT.